These T cell receptor beta chains were read from a single sample in a study of blood T cells in healthy people across ages. TCRdb re-called the 5' RACE reads with MiXCR, one entry per CDR3 protein. The sample includes some 1.5 million distinct CDR3 sequences, roughly 27% of them seen just once. The sequenced material came from blood. These receptors originate from a woman in her twenties or thirties in good health. CDR3s include the opening cysteine and the closing phenylalanine or tryptophan. D genes are given only for firm matches. Size tells how often a clone was seen (once, few, many) or the class of an expanded clone, and some rows leave it out.

size: many
D: TRBD1
J: TRBJ2-1
V: TRBV7-9
DNA: TGTGCCAGCAGCCGCCGGGACAGCACCTACAATGAGCAGTTCTTC
CDR3: CASSRRDSTYNEQFF

size: NA
D: NA
J: TRBJ1-1
V: TRBV11-1
DNA: TGTGCCAGCAGCTTAGCGATGGGGAACACTGAAGCTTTCTTT
CDR3: CASSLAMGNTEAFF

size: NA
D: NA
J: TRBJ1-1
V: TRBV7-3
DNA: TGTGCCAGCAGCTCGACCGGGACACCCAAAGGAGCTTTCTTT
CDR3: CASSSTGTPKGAFF

size: few
D: NA
J: TRBJ1-1
V: TRBV7-2
DNA: TGTGCCAGCAGCTTAAGGCCCAGGACTGAAGCTTTCTTT
CDR3: CASSLRPRTEAFF

size: NA
D: NA
J: TRBJ2-5
V: TRBV5-5
DNA: TGTGCCAGCAGCTTGGGAGCGGCAAGCCAAGAGACCCAGTACTTC
CDR3: CASSLGAASQETQYF

size: NA
D: NA
J: TRBJ2-2
V: TRBV12-5
DNA: TGTGCTAGTGGTTCGGGCGCCGGGGAGCTGTTTTTT
CDR3: CASGSGAGELFF

size: NA
D: NA
J: TRBJ1-1
V: TRBV12-3/TRBV12-4
DNA: TGTGCCAGCAGTTTCCTTGACAGGGAAGCTTTCTTT
CDR3: CASSFLDREAFF

size: few
D: TRBD2
J: TRBJ2-3
V: TRBV9
DNA: TGTGCCAGCAGCGTAGGTAGCGGGAGCTACACAGATACGCAGTATTTT
CDR3: CASSVGSGSYTDTQYF

size: few
D: TRBD1
J: TRBJ2-7
V: TRBV28
DNA: TGTGCCAGCAAGGGACAGGGCCTCGAGCAGTACTTC
CDR3: CASKGQGLEQYF

size: NA
D: NA
J: TRBJ1-2
V: TRBV20-1
DNA: TGCAGTGCCCTAGACTTTAGACGGACCGGAGGGGGCTACACCTTC
CDR3: CSALDFRRTGGGYTF

size: many
D: NA
J: TRBJ1-1
V: TRBV5-1
DNA: TGCGCCAGCAGCTTGCCGGGGGGGACTGAAGCTTTCTTT
CDR3: CASSLPGGTEAFF

size: NA
D: NA
J: TRBJ1-1
V: TRBV29-1
DNA: TGCAGCGTTGGGCTACTGAACACTGAAGCTTTCTTT
CDR3: CSVGLLNTEAFF

size: few
D: TRBD1
J: TRBJ1-2
V: TRBV5-1
DNA: TGCGCCAGCAGCTTGGAAGGGACAGGGGGTTCCCGCGGTGGCTACACCTTC
CDR3: CASSLEGTGGSRGGYTF

size: many
D: TRBD1
J: TRBJ1-5
V: TRBV9
DNA: TGTGCCAGCAGTGTTGGAGGGGGCGGCAATCAGCCCCAGCATTTT
CDR3: CASSVGGGGNQPQHF

size: many
D: NA
J: TRBJ1-2
V: TRBV10-3
DNA: TGTGCCATCAGTGAGTCGTGGGCAGACCCTAACTATGGCTACACCTTC
CDR3: CAISESWADPNYGYTF

size: NA
D: NA
J: TRBJ1-5
V: TRBV2
DNA: TGTGCCAGCAGTGTTTCCCCCCTTCTCAATCAGCCCCAGCATTTT
CDR3: CASSVSPLLNQPQHF

size: NA
D: TRBD2
J: TRBJ2-2
V: TRBV9
DNA: TGTGCCAGCAGCGGGAGACTAGCGGGAACCGGGGAGCTGTTTTTT
CDR3: CASSGRLAGTGELFF

size: few
D: NA
J: TRBJ2-3
V: TRBV5-1
DNA: TGCGCCAGCAGCTTGGTCAGTATCACAGATACGCAGTATTTT
CDR3: CASSLVSITDTQYF

size: few
D: NA
J: TRBJ2-1
V: TRBV2
DNA: TGTGCCACCAGGCCGGAGGGGTATGAGCAGTTCTTC
CDR3: CATRPEGYEQFF

size: few
D: NA
J: TRBJ2-1
V: TRBV13
DNA: TGTGCCAGCAGAATGCGGGGTACAGTGGGGCAGTTCTTC
CDR3: CASRMRGTVGQFF

size: NA
D: NA
J: TRBJ1-4
V: TRBV28
DNA: TGTGCCAGCAGTTTATCGGACGCTGAAAAACTGTTTTTT
CDR3: CASSLSDAEKLFF

size: NA
D: TRBD1
J: TRBJ1-2
V: TRBV5-1
DNA: TGCGCCAGCAGCTTCCCGGGACAGGGAAGGAGGAACTATGGCTACACCTTC
CDR3: CASSFPGQGRRNYGYTF

size: NA
D: NA
J: TRBJ1-2
V: TRBV12-3/TRBV12-4
DNA: TGTGCCAGCAGGCCAGGCCGCGCGGATGGCTACACCTTC
CDR3: CASRPGRADGYTF

size: many
D: NA
J: TRBJ2-1
V: TRBV29-1
DNA: TGCAGCGTGGCGGGACTCCTGTACAATGAGCAGTTCTTC
CDR3: CSVAGLLYNEQFF

size: NA
D: NA
J: TRBJ2-6
V: TRBV28
DNA: TGTGCCAGCAGTCTCTGGGGGCCCTCTGGGGCCAACGTCCTGACTTTC
CDR3: CASSLWGPSGANVLTF

size: few
D: NA
J: TRBJ1-1
V: TRBV20-1
DNA: TGCAGTGCCCCAGCGAACACTGAAGCTTTCTTT
CDR3: CSAPANTEAFF

size: few
D: TRBD1
J: TRBJ1-1
V: TRBV28
DNA: TGTGCCAGCAGCCAGGGACAGGGTTCGCACACTGAAGCTTTCTTT
CDR3: CASSQGQGSHTEAFF

size: few
D: TRBD2
J: TRBJ2-3
V: TRBV2
DNA: TGTGCCAGCAGTGAGGGACTAGCGGGGGGAAATACGCAGTATTTT
CDR3: CASSEGLAGGNTQYF

size: few
D: NA
J: TRBJ1-6
V: TRBV29-1
DNA: TGCAGCGCCCTGGGCTCAGATAATTCACCCCTCCACTTT
CDR3: CSALGSDNSPLHF

size: NA
D: NA
J: TRBJ2-7
V: TRBV11-1
DNA: TGTGCCAGCAGCTTGGCCCGGGACCGGCAGTACTTC
CDR3: CASSLARDRQYF

size: many
D: NA
J: TRBJ2-4
V: TRBV14
DNA: TGTGCCAGCAGTCTACAGGGAACCATTCAGTACTTC
CDR3: CASSLQGTIQYF

size: many
D: NA
J: TRBJ2-3
V: TRBV10-2
DNA: TGCGCCAGCAGTGAGTCTCGAGGAGATACGCAGTATTTT
CDR3: CASSESRGDTQYF

size: few
D: NA
J: TRBJ1-4
V: TRBV6-5
DNA: TGTGCCAGCAGTTACTCAGCCAGTTCTAATGAAAAACTGTTTTTT
CDR3: CASSYSASSNEKLFF

size: NA
D: NA
J: TRBJ2-4
V: TRBV9
DNA: TGTGCCAGCAGCGGCGGGACACGGCAAATTCAGTACTTC
CDR3: CASSGGTRQIQYF

size: NA
D: NA
J: TRBJ2-7
V: TRBV11-2
DNA: TGTGCCAGCAGCTCCCTTAGGACGGTGTTCTACGAGCAGTACTTC
CDR3: CASSSLRTVFYEQYF